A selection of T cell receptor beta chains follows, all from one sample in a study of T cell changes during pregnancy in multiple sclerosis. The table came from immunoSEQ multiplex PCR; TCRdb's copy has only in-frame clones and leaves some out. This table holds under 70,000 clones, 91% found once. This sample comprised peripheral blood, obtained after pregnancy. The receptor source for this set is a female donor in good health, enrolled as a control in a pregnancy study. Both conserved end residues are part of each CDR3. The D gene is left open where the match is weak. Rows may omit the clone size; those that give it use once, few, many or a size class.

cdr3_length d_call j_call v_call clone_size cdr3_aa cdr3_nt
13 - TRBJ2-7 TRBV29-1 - CSVEGGQAYEQYF TGCAGCGTTGAAGGCGGGCAGGCCTACGAGCAGTACTTC
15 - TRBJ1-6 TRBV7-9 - CASSLIQGYNSPLHF TGTGCCAGCAGCCTTATACAGGGTTATAATTCACCCCTCCACTTT
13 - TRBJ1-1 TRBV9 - CASGRGGQPEAFF TGTGCCAGCGGAAGGGGGGGGCAGCCTGAAGCTTTCTTT
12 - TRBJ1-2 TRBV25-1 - CASSWGPYGYTF TGTGCCAGCAGTTGGGGCCCCTATGGCTACACCTTC
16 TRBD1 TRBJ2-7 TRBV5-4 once CASSLPGQGASYEQYF TGTGCCAGCAGCCTCCCGGGACAGGGGGCTTCCTACGAGCAGTACTTC
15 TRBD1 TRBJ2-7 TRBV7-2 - CASSLVGTGSSEQYF TGTGCCAGCAGCTTAGTTGGGACAGGGAGTAGCGAGCAGTACTTC
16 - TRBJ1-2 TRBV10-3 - CAISPLDTGPNYGYTF TGTGCCATCAGTCCTCTAGATACAGGCCCTAACTATGGCTACACCTTC
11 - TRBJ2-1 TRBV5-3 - CARSCLNEQFF TGTGCCAGAAGCTGTCTTAATGAGCAGTTCTTC
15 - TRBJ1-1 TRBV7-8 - CASSVSTGMNTEAFF TGTGCCAGCAGCGTCTCGACGGGGATGAACACTGAAGCTTTCTTT
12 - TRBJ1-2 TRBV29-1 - CSVDSGNYGYTF TGCAGCGTTGACTCCGGGAACTATGGCTACACCTTC
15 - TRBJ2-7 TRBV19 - CATLKRGDRSYEQYF TGTGCCACGCTAAAACGCGGGGACCGCTCCTACGAGCAGTACTTC